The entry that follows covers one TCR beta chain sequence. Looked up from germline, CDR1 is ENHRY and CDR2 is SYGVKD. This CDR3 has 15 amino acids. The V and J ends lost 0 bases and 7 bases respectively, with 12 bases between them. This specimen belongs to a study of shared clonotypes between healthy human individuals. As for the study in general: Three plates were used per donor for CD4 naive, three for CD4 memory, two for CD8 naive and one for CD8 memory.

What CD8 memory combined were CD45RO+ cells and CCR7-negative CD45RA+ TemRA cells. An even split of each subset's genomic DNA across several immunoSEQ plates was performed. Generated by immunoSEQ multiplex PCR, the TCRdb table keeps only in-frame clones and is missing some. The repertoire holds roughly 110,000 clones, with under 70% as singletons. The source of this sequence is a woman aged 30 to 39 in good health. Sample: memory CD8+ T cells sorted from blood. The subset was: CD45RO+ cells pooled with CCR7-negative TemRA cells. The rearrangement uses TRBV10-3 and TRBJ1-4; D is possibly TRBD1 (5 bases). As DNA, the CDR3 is TGTGCCATCAGTGAGTCAAGGACCGGGGGTGAAAAACTGTTTTTT. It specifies CAISESRTGGEKLFF.